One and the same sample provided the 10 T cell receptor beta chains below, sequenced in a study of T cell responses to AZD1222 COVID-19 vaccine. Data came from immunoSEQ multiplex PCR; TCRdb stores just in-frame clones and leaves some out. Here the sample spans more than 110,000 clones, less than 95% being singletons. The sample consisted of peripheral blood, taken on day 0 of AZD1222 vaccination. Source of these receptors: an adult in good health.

CDR3 protein: CASTWRGTSAREQFF. The CDR3 region has the DNA TGTGCCAGCACCTGGAGAGGGACTAGCGCCAGGGAGCAGTTCTTC. The V call is TRBV2, the J call TRBJ2-1; 10 bases are shared with TRBD2. The germline CDR1 and CDR2 sequences are SNHLY and FYNNEI. This CDR3 is built from 15 residues. V dropped 7 bases and J dropped 10; count of bases not matched to a gene: 13.

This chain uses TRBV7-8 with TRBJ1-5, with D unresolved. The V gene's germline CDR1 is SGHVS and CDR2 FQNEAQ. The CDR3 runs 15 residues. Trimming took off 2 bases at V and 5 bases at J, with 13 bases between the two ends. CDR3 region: CASSLFRTSHQPQHF. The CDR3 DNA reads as TGTGCCAGCAGCTTATTTCGGACCTCGCATCAGCCCCAGCATTTT.

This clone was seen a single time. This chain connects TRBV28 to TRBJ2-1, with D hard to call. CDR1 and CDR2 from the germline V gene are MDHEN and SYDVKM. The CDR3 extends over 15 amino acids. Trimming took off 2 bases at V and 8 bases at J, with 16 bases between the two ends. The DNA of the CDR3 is TGTGCCAGCAGTTTAGGACGTACGCCCTTCCATGAGCAGTTCTTC. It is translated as CASSLGRTPFHEQFF.

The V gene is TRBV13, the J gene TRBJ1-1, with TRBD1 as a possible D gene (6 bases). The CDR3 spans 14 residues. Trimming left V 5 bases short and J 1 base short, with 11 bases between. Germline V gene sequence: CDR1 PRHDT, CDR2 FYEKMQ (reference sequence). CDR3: CASSKQGKNTEAFF. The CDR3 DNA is TGTGCCAGCAGCAAACAGGGAAAGAACACTGAAGCTTTCTTT.

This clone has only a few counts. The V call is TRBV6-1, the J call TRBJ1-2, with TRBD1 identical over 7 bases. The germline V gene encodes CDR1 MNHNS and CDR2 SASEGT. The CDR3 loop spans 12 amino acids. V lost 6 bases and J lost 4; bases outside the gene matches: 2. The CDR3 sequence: CASRRDSYGYTF. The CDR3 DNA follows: TGTGCCAGCAGGAGGGACAGCTATGGCTACACCTTC.

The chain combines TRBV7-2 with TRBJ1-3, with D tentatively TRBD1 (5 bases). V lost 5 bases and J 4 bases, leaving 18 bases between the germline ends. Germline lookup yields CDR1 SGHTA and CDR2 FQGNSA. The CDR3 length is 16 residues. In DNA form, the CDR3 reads TGTGCCAGCAGCACCGGAGGGACCCTGCAGGGAAACACCATATATTTT. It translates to CASSTGGTLQGNTIYF.

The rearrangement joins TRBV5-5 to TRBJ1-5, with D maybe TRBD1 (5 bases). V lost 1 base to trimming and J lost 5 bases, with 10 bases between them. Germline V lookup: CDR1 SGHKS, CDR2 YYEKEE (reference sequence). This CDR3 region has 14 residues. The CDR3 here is CASSLRWGDQPQHF. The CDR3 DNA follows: TGTGCCAGCAGCTTGAGATGGGGGGATCAGCCCCAGCATTTT.

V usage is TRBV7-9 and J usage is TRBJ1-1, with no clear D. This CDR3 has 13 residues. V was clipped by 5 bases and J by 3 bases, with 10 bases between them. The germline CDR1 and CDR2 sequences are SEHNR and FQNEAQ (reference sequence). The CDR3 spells CASSAQGYTEAFF. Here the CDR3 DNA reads TGTGCCAGCAGCGCCCAAGGGTACACTGAAGCTTTCTTT.

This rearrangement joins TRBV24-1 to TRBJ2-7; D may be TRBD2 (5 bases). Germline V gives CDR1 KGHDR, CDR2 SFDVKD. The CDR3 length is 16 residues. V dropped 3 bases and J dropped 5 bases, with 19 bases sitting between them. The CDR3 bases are TGTGCCACCAGTGATACCAGCGGACCGCGACCCCACGAGCAGTACTTC. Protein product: CATSDTSGPRPHEQYF.

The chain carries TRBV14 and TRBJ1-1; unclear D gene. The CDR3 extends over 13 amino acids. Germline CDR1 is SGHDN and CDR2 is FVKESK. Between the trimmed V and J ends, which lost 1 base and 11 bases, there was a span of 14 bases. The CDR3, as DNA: TGTGCCAGCAGCCAAGGAAATAGCCCCGAGGCTTTCTTT. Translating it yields CASSQGNSPEAFF.